The 10 T cell receptor beta chains given below trace back to one sample, sequenced in a study of OX40 agonist ivuxolimab in advanced cancers. Sequenced by immunoSEQ multiplex PCR; TCRdb stores in-frame clones only, minus some. The table lists roughly 77,000 clones, approximately 89% of them singletons. Material: CD4+ or CD8+ T cells sorted from blood, obtained in a trial of the OX40 agonist ivuxolimab. Every receptor here comes from an adult with an advanced solid tumor such as melanoma, head and neck, liver or kidney cancer.

This rearrangement joins TRBV5-4 to TRBJ1-6; maybe TRBD1 (6 bases). With 3 bases removed from V and 13 bases from J, the gap between germline ends came to 17 bases. The CDR3 is made up of 14 amino acids. Germline V gene sequence: CDR1 SGHNT, CDR2 YYREEE (reference sequence). The CDR3 bases are TGTGCCAGCAGCTGGACTAGAGGGGGAGATCCCCTCCACTTT. The encoded protein is CASSWTRGGDPLHF.

The chain employs TRBV6-4 and TRBJ2-1; tentatively, D is TRBD1 (5 bases). Germline CDR1 and CDR2: MRHNA and SNTAGT. The V and J ends lost 4 bases and 3 bases respectively, with 19 bases between them. The CDR3 has 17 residues. The CDR3 here is CASSVFWSSGIYNEQFF. In nucleotides, the CDR3 is TGTGCCAGCAGTGTCTTCTGGAGTTCAGGGATCTACAATGAGCAGTTCTTC.

The CDR3 here is CASSIAHLNTEAFF. In DNA, the CDR3 is TGTGCCAGTAGTATTGCACATCTGAACACTGAAGCTTTCTTT. The genes are TRBV19 and TRBJ1-1; D remains unclear. CDR3 length: 14 amino acids. Trimming removed 3 bases from V and 0 bases from J, with 8 bases in between. In germline, CDR1 is LNHDA, CDR2 SQIVND (reference sequence).

This rearrangement joins TRBV9 to TRBJ1-5, with 10 bases lining up with TRBD1. CDR1 SGDLS and CDR2 YYNGEE come from the germline V gene. Trimming removed 5 bases from V and 6 bases from J; junction bases left unmatched: 8. This CDR3 has 15 residues. The CDR3 loop is CASSSGTGEGQPQHF. The CDR3 DNA is TGTGCCAGCAGTTCCGGGACAGGGGAGGGTCAGCCCCAGCATTTT. Variable domain in full (rest from reference TRBV9 and TRBJ1-5): DSGVTQTPKHLITATGQRVTLRCSPRSGDLSVYWYQQSLDQGLQFLIQYYNGEERAKGNILERFSAQQFPDLHSELNLSSLELGDSALYFCASSSGTGEGQPQHFGDGTRLSIL.

This chain uses TRBV9 with TRBJ1-3, with D unresolved. The CDR3 runs to 13 residues. V lost 0 bases and J 4 bases, leaving 5 bases between the germline ends. Germline-derived CDR1 and CDR2 are SGDLS and YYNGEE. CDR3 region: CASSVVPGNTIYF. CDR3 nucleotide sequence: TGTGCCAGCAGCGTAGTTCCCGGAAACACCATATATTTT.

The chain employs TRBV5-4 and TRBJ1-1; no clear D. V was pared by 3 bases and J by 7 bases, with 13 bases between. Germline CDR1 is SGHNT and CDR2 is YYREEE (reference sequence). This CDR3 has 13 amino acids. The CDR3 loop is CASSSLGPGEAFF. The CDR3 nucleotides read TGTGCCAGCAGCTCGTTAGGCCCGGGTGAAGCTTTCTTT.

The V call is TRBV5-4, the J call TRBJ2-2; 8 bases are shared with TRBD1. The CDR3 consists of 18 residues. The V gene's germline CDR1 is SGHNT and CDR2 YYREEE (reference sequence). V gave up 3 bases and J gave up 2 bases; unmatched junction bases: 12. CDR3: CASSSSLVTGANTGELFF. The CDR3 nucleotides read TGTGCCAGCAGCTCTTCCCTCGTGACAGGGGCCAACACCGGGGAGCTGTTTTTT.

This CDR3 reads CASSAGGYSGGTQETQYF. In DNA, the CDR3 is TGTGCCAGTAGTGCAGGGGGCTATAGCGGGGGGACCCAAGAGACCCAGTACTTC. J is TRBJ2-5 and V is TRBV19, with 10 positions matching TRBD2. After removal of 5 bases from V and 1 base from J, the junction contained 13 bases not matched to a gene. The CDR3 runs 18 residues. From germline, CDR1 is LNHDA and CDR2 SQIVND (reference sequence).

The chain has TRBV11-2 and TRBJ2-7; the D gene could be TRBD1 or TRBD2 (5 bases each). Deletions cut 5 bases from V and 4 bases from J, with 18 bases between. CDR1 and CDR2 (germline): SGHAT, FQNNGV. The CDR3 is made up of 15 amino acids. The CDR3 DNA reads as TGTGCCAGCAGCGTCGACAATCTGGGGGTTTACGAGCAGTACTTC. The encoded protein is CASSVDNLGVYEQYF.

This chain joins TRBV5-1 and TRBJ2-1; D is uncertain. CDR3 length: 16 residues. CDR1 is SGHRS, CDR2 YFSETQ, per germline. Trimming pared 2 bases from V and 0 bases from J, leaving 12 bases between. The CDR3 coding sequence is TGCGCCAGCAGCTTCATGGACGGCTACTCCTACAATGAGCAGTTCTTC. As protein: CASSFMDGYSYNEQFF.